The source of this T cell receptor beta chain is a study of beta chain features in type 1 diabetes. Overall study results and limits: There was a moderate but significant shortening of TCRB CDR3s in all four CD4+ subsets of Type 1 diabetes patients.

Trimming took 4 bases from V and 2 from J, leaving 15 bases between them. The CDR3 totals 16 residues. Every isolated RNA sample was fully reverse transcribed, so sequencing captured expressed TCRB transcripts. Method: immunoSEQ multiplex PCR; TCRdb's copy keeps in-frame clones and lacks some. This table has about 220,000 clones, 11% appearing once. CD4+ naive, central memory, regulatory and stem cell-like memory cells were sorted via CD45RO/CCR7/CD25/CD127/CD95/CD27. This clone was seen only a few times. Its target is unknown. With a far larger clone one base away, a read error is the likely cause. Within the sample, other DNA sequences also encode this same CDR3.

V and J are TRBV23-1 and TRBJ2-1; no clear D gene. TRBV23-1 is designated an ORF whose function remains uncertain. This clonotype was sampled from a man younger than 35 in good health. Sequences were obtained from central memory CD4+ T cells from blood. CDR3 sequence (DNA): TGCGCCAGCAGTCCCCCCTCAAGGACCGCCTACAATGAGCAGTTCTTC. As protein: CASSPPSRTAYNEQFF.